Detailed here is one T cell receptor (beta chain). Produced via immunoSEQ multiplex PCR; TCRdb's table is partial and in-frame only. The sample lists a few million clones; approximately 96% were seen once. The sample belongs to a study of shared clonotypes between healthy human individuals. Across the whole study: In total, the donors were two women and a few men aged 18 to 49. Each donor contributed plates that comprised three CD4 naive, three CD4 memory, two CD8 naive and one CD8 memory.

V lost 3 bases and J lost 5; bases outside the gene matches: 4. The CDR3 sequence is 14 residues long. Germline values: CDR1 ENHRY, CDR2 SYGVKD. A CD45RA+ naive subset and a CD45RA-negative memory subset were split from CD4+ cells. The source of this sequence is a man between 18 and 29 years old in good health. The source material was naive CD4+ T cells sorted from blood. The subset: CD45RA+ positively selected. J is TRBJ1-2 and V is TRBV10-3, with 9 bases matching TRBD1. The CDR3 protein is CAISEQGARYGYTF. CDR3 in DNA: TGTGCCATCAGTGAACAGGGGGCAAGGTATGGCTACACCTTC.